This T cell receptor beta chain emerged from a study of T cells after yellow fever vaccination. Notes on the study in general: FACS-sorted repertoires could harbor abundant contaminating bulk-population clonotypes. Compared with primary, the secondary response was weaker and peaked at day 5, not 15. Booster sampling recovered most clones from primary vaccination (96% CD4, around 90% CD8).

TCR cDNA, made by 5'RACE template switching, carried an added universal primer site and UMIs. TCRdb used MiXCR to reprocess the 5' RACE reads, holding one entry per CDR3 protein. The sample holds 200,000 to 250,000 distinct CDR3 sequences, roughly 3% seen once. In its sample, this clonotype was seen many times. Antigen unknown. Sequencing was performed on CD4+ T cells sorted from PBMCs, taken 10 days after the yellow fever booster vaccination. The clonotype originates from a man between 18 and 35 years old who received the YFV17D yellow fever vaccine.

The CDR3 sequence: CASSPGGTGIYGYTF. The CDR3 bases are TGCGCCAGCAGCCCGGGCGGGACAGGAATCTATGGCTACACCTTC. The V call is TRBV5-1, the J call TRBJ1-2; TRBD1 agrees at 8 bases. With 4 bases clipped from V and 4 bases from J, the junction kept 9 bases outside the gene matches. The germline V gene encodes CDR1 SGHRS and CDR2 YFSETQ. CDR3 length equals 15 residues.